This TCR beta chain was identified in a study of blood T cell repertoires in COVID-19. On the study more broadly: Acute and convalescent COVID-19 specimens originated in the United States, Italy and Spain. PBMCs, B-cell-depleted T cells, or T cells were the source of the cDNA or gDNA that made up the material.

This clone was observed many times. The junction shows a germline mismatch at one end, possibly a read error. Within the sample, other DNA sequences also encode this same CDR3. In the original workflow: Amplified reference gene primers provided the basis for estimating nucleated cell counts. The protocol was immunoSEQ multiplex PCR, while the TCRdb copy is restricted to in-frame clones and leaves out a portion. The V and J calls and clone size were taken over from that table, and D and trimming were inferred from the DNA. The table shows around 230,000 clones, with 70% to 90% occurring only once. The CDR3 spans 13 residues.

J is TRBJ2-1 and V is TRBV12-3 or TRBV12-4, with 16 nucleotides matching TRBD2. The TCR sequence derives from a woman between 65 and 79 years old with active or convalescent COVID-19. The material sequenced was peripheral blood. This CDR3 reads CASRPGLAGGRVF. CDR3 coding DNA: TGTGCCAGCAGACCGGGACTAGCGGGGGGGCGGGTCTTC.